The rows below give T cell receptor beta chains drawn from one sample of a study of control samples from healthy donors and cancer patients. This table comes from immunoSEQ multiplex PCR, and its TCRdb copy is limited to in-frame clones, with some not included. Seen here are tens of thousands of clones, 91% observed once, and the top ten hold about 12%. The sequenced sample consisted of PBMCs. The receptors were gathered from a man between 45 and 60 years old with lung cancer. Each CDR3 is given with its conserved first and last residue. The order of the fields is V gene, D gene, J gene, clone size, CDR3 protein, CDR3 DNA. D genes are given only for firm matches. Clone size is stated in some rows and not others, as once, few, many or a class when expanded.

>TRBV4-3|TRBD1|TRBJ1-6|-
CASSPQGHRTGYSPLHF
TGCGCCAGCAGCCCCCAAGGACACCGGACAGGGTACTCACCCCTCCACTTT
>TRBV18|-|TRBJ1-1|-
CASSPVPVNTEAFF
TGTGCCAGCTCACCAGTTCCGGTGAACACTGAAGCTTTCTTT
>TRBV2|-|TRBJ2-2|-
CASSPTGNTGELFF
TGTGCCAGCAGCCCGACAGGGAACACCGGGGAGCTGTTTTTT
>TRBV5-1|-|TRBJ2-5|-
CASSLEGGRQETQYF
TGCGCCAGCAGCTTGGAAGGGGGGCGGCAAGAGACCCAGTACTTC
>TRBV2|-|TRBJ2-7|-
CASSEALRLEQYF
TGTGCCAGCAGTGAAGCTTTGAGACTCGAGCAGTACTTC
>TRBV5-3|TRBD1|TRBJ1-5|-
CARSFINRGDVLSNQPQHF
TGTGCCAGAAGCTTTATTAACAGGGGGGATGTCTTGAGCAATCAGCCCCAGCATTTT
>TRBV6-2/TRBV6-3|-|TRBJ2-6|-
CASSIGGSGANVLTF
TGTGCCAGCAGTATTGGCGGCTCTGGGGCCAACGTCCTGACTTTC
>TRBV4-1|TRBD1|TRBJ1-1|few
CASSQEGQQGAEAFF
TGCGCCAGCAGCCAAGAGGGACAGCAGGGGGCTGAAGCTTTCTTT
>TRBV14|-|TRBJ1-4|-
CASSQDLTGYNEKLFF
TGTGCCAGCAGCCAAGATTTAACAGGCTATAATGAAAAACTGTTTTTT
>TRBV11-2|-|TRBJ1-6|once
CASSLERARKEPPLHF
TGTGCCAGCAGCTTAGAACGGGCCAGGAAGGAGCCACCCCTCCACTTT
>TRBV5-1|-|TRBJ2-1|-
CASRDGGLNEQFF
TGCGCCAGCCGAGACGGGGGTTTGAATGAGCAGTTCTTC
>TRBV5-3|-|TRBJ1-4|-
CARRTGHNATNEKLFF
TGTGCCAGAAGAACGGGACATAATGCAACTAATGAAAAACTGTTTTTT
>TRBV5-6|-|TRBJ2-5|-
CASSFGSTLQETQYF
TGTGCCAGCAGCTTTGGCAGTACCCTCCAAGAGACCCAGTACTTC
>TRBV5-1|-|TRBJ1-1|-
CASSLGGVGAEAFF
TGCGCCAGCAGCTTGGGAGGGGTCGGCGCTGAAGCTTTCTTT
>TRBV7-9|-|TRBJ1-6|few
CASSFFSGDSPLHF
TGTGCCAGCAGCTTTTTTAGCGGTGATTCACCCCTCCACTTT
>TRBV7-6|-|TRBJ1-4|-
CASSLFSGGLTNEKLFF
TGTGCCAGCAGCTTATTCTCGGGGGGCCTAACTAATGAAAAACTGTTTTTT
>TRBV12-3/TRBV12-4|-|TRBJ1-5|-
CASSLSAGPQHF
TGTGCCAGCAGTTTATCAGCCGGGCCCCAGCATTTT
>TRBV28|-|TRBJ1-3|medium-sized
CASSSPAGASGNTIYF
TGTGCCAGCAGTTCCCCCGCGGGGGCCTCTGGAAACACCATATATTTT
>TRBV2|TRBD1|TRBJ1-5|-
CASSETDRAGQPQHF
TGTGCCAGCAGTGAGACGGACAGGGCTGGTCAGCCCCAGCATTTT
>TRBV5-4|-|TRBJ1-1|-
CASSRGRMNTEAFF
TGTGCCAGCAGCCGGGGACGGATGAACACTGAAGCTTTCTTT
>TRBV7-9|TRBD1|TRBJ2-5|-
CATSTGLGLIGQETQYF
TGTGCCACATCGACAGGGTTGGGTTTGATCGGGCAAGAGACCCAGTACTTC
>TRBV7-2|TRBD1|TRBJ1-2|-
CASSFGGQAAIYYGYTF
TGTGCCAGCAGCTTCGGTGGACAGGCTGCAATTTACTATGGCTACACCTTC
>TRBV5-1|TRBD1|TRBJ1-4|-
CASSLDRGTPNEKLFF
TGCGCCAGCAGCTTGGACAGGGGAACTCCTAATGAAAAACTGTTTTTT
>TRBV11-2|-|TRBJ1-1|-
CASSFPGLMNTEAFF
TGTGCCAGCAGCTTCCCAGGGCTCATGAACACTGAAGCTTTCTTT
>TRBV12-3/TRBV12-4|TRBD1|TRBJ1-1|-
CASSRGQGAFF
TGTGCCAGCAGTCGGGGACAGGGGGCTTTCTTT
>TRBV7-3|-|TRBJ1-6|-
CASSLEGRISPLHF
TGTGCCAGCAGCCTTGAGGGTAGAATTTCACCCCTCCACTTT
>TRBV5-1|-|TRBJ1-2|-
CASSLGPGGYTF
TGCGCCAGCAGCTTAGGACCCGGGGGCTACACCTTC
>TRBV19|-|TRBJ2-7|-
CASRNTGRGEQYF
TGTGCCAGTCGAAACACGGGCCGTGGCGAGCAGTACTTC
>TRBV7-9|-|TRBJ2-1|-
CASSLGPEQFF
TGTGCCAGCAGCCTAGGACCTGAGCAGTTCTTC
>TRBV28|-|TRBJ2-3|-
CASAAEQGADTQYF
TGTGCCAGCGCTGCTGAGCAGGGAGCAGATACGCAGTATTTT
>TRBV30|TRBD1|TRBJ1-6|-
CAWKGGQGPPYNSPLHF
TGTGCCTGGAAAGGGGGACAGGGCCCACCCTATAATTCACCCCTCCACTTT
>TRBV21-1|-|TRBJ1-2|-
CASSPPGYTF
TGTGCCAGCAGCCCCCCAGGCTACACCTTC
>TRBV2|-|TRBJ2-2|-
CASSEGRSSRTGELFF
TGTGCCAGCAGTGAGGGAAGGTCCAGTAGGACCGGGGAGCTGTTTTTT
>TRBV7-8|-|TRBJ2-7|once
CASSPGFSSYEQYF
TGTGCCAGCAGCCCCGGGTTCAGTTCCTACGAGCAGTACTTC
>TRBV3-1/TRBV3-2|TRBD1|TRBJ1-3|-
CASSQIRDRGNTIYF
TGTGCCAGCAGCCAAATTAGGGACAGGGGGAACACCATATATTTT
>TRBV7-2|-|TRBJ1-1|-
CASSAQGFITEAFF
TGTGCCAGCAGCGCGCAGGGTTTTATCACTGAAGCTTTCTTT
>TRBV19|TRBD1|TRBJ1-5|-
CASSMTTGRRGQPQHF
TGTGCCAGTAGTATGACGACAGGGCGAAGAGGTCAGCCCCAGCATTTT
>TRBV3-1/TRBV3-2|-|TRBJ2-5|-
CASSPRLTGSQETQYF
TGTGCCAGCAGCCCTCGCCTGACTGGGTCCCAAGAGACCCAGTACTTC
>TRBV19|-|TRBJ2-5|few
CASSMNYQETQYF
TGTGCCAGTAGTATGAACTACCAAGAGACCCAGTACTTC
>TRBV19|-|TRBJ1-5|-
CASTPTDYQPQHF
TGTGCCAGTACCCCGACAGATTATCAGCCCCAGCATTTT
>TRBV2|-|TRBJ1-6|-
CASSAQVGSPLHF
TGTGCCAGCAGTGCACAGGTGGGTTCACCCCTCCACTTT
>TRBV2|-|TRBJ2-1|-
CASSELLYNEQFF
TGTGCCAGCAGTGAATTACTCTACAATGAGCAGTTCTTC
>TRBV5-1|-|TRBJ2-5|-
CASSFRLANQETQYF
TGCGCCAGCAGCTTCCGATTAGCGAACCAAGAGACCCAGTACTTC
>TRBV19|-|TRBJ2-6|-
CASSIRAGSGANVLTF
TGTGCCAGTAGTATTCGGGCAGGGTCTGGGGCCAACGTCCTGACTTTC
>TRBV28|-|TRBJ1-1|-
CASSLPFASRDTEAFF
TGTGCCAGCAGTTTACCCTTTGCCAGTAGGGACACTGAAGCTTTCTTT